These T cell receptor beta chains were read from a single sample in a study of blood T cell repertoires in COVID-19. The data were produced by immunoSEQ multiplex PCR, yet TCRdb's version contains in-frame clones alone and is incomplete. Seen here are roughly 280,000 clones, around nine tenths observed once, and the top ten hold about 8.6%. Material: peripheral blood. The receptors were gathered from a man in his forties or fifties with active or convalescent COVID-19. Each CDR3 is given with its conserved first and last residue. The D gene is left open where the match is weak. Clone size is shown for a subset of rows, as once, few, many or a class of expanded clone.

V gene	D gene	clone size	J gene	CDR3 protein	CDR3 DNA
TRBV3-1/TRBV3-2	TRBD1	once	TRBJ1-4	CASSQDAAQGDLLLTEKLFF	TGTGCCAGCAGCCAAGATGCGGCGCAGGGGGACCTCCTATTAACGGAAAAACTGTTTTTT
TRBV7-9	NA	NA	TRBJ2-3	CASSSTTRNSSRTDTQYF	TGTGCCAGCAGCTCCACAACCCGGAACAGCTCGCGCACAGATACGCAGTATTTT
TRBV5-6	NA	NA	TRBJ1-5	CASSPRGDQPQHF	TGTGCCAGCAGCCCCCGGGGGGATCAGCCCCAGCATTTT
TRBV24-1	NA	NA	TRBJ2-2	CATSDRGFQGELFF	TGTGCCACCAGTGATCGGGGGTTTCAAGGGGAGCTGTTTTTT
TRBV6-5	TRBD2	NA	TRBJ2-1	CASSYGGTSGRGEQFF	TGTGCCAGCAGTTACGGGGGGACTAGCGGGAGGGGTGAGCAGTTCTTC
TRBV30	TRBD1	NA	TRBJ2-5	CAWSALDRQETQYF	TGTGCCTGGAGTGCCCTGGACAGGCAAGAGACCCAGTACTTC
TRBV25-1	NA	few	TRBJ2-3	CASTSGSGTDTQYF	TGTGCCAGCACCTCGGGGTCCGGCACAGATACGCAGTATTTT
TRBV6-6	NA	NA	TRBJ2-7	CASSYQGSSYEQYF	TGTGCCAGCAGTTACCAGGGGAGCTCCTACGAGCAGTACTTC
TRBV28	NA	NA	TRBJ2-4	CATRDDRGNNIQYF	TGTGCCACCAGGGATGATAGGGGAAACAACATTCAGTACTTC
TRBV28	NA	once	TRBJ1-5	CASYHPFRQGSNQPQHF	TGTGCCAGCTATCACCCCTTCCGGCAGGGTAGCAATCAGCCCCAGCATTTT
TRBV5-4	TRBD1	NA	TRBJ2-2	CASSLAGTAYTGELFF	TGTGCCAGCAGCTTGGCCGGGACAGCCTACACCGGGGAGCTGTTTTTT
TRBV3-1/TRBV3-2	TRBD1	NA	TRBJ1-2	CASSQGTGNYGYTF	TGTGCCAGCAGCCAAGGGACAGGTAACTATGGCTACACCTTC
TRBV2	NA	NA	TRBJ2-1	CASSDGGHGFF	TGTGCCAGCAGTGATGGGGGACATGGGTTCTTC
TRBV5-1	TRBD2	once	TRBJ2-1	CASSLLAGENEQFF	TGCGCCAGCAGTCTACTAGCGGGAGAAAATGAGCAGTTCTTC
TRBV14	NA	NA	TRBJ1-6	CASSQDAAGRGSPLHF	TGTGCCAGCAGCCAAGACGCGGCAGGGAGGGGGTCACCCCTCCACTTT
TRBV5-1	NA	once	TRBJ2-3	CASSPGVSTDTQYF	TGCGCCAGCAGCCCAGGGGTGAGCACAGATACGCAGTATTTT
TRBV6-5	TRBD2	NA	TRBJ2-1	CAILRGGGFNEQFF	TGTGCCATCCTACGGGGCGGGGGGTTCAATGAGCAGTTCTTC
TRBV6-5	TRBD1	NA	TRBJ1-1	CASSRQGAIDTEAFF	TGTGCCAGCAGTCGACAGGGGGCAATAGACACTGAAGCTTTCTTT
TRBV29-1	NA	NA	TRBJ2-7	CSVGWRGHSYEQYF	TGCAGCGTTGGTTGGCGGGGGCACTCCTACGAGCAGTACTTC
TRBV5-1	NA	NA	TRBJ1-4	CASSIGRGGEKLFF	TGCGCCAGCAGCATCGGACGGGGGGGAGAAAAACTGTTTTTT
TRBV4-1	NA	NA	TRBJ1-5	CASSQVLGGGNQPQHF	TGCGCCAGCAGCCAAGTTTTAGGAGGGGGCAATCAGCCCCAGCATTTT
TRBV6-5	TRBD1	NA	TRBJ1-1	CASAMDRGNTEAFF	TGTGCCAGCGCGATGGACAGGGGGAACACTGAAGCTTTCTTT
TRBV6-5	NA	few	TRBJ1-1	CASSYPDTEAFF	TGTGCCAGCAGTTATCCGGACACTGAAGCTTTCTTT
TRBV5-4	NA	NA	TRBJ2-5	CASSLEGETQYF	TGTGCCAGCAGCTTAGAGGGAGAGACCCAGTACTTC
TRBV7-3	NA	NA	TRBJ2-3	CASSLPPHTDTQYF	TGTGCCAGCAGCTTACCCCCACACACAGATACGCAGTATTTT
TRBV28	NA	NA	TRBJ2-7	CASSLSDRGYEQYF	TGTGCCAGCAGTTTATCCGATCGGGGCTACGAGCAGTACTTC
TRBV5-1	NA	NA	TRBJ1-3	CASSLDPYSGNTIYF	TGCGCCAGCAGCTTGGATCCGTACTCTGGAAACACCATATATTTT
TRBV5-1	NA	NA	TRBJ1-6	CASSLATAGPLHF	TGCGCCAGCAGCTTGGCAACGGCGGGCCCCCTCCACTTT
TRBV4-1	TRBD1	many	TRBJ2-1	CASSLDREPNEQFF	TGCGCCAGCAGCCTAGACAGGGAACCCAATGAGCAGTTCTTC
TRBV7-9	NA	NA	TRBJ1-2	CASSAGWRADYGYTF	TGTGCCAGCAGCGCTGGTTGGAGGGCCGACTATGGCTACACCTTC
TRBV7-2	NA	NA	TRBJ1-5	CASSYPGGFQPQHF	TGTGCCAGCAGCTACCCGGGAGGTTTTCAGCCCCAGCATTTT
TRBV5-4	TRBD2	NA	TRBJ2-1	CASSLLLAGGVDEQFF	TGTGCCAGCAGCTTACTACTAGCGGGAGGGGTTGATGAGCAGTTCTTC
TRBV11-2	NA	NA	TRBJ2-1	CASSLGSSSVFSDEQFF	TGTGCCAGCAGCTTAGGATCTTCGAGCGTTTTTAGCGATGAGCAGTTCTTC
TRBV7-6	TRBD2	NA	TRBJ2-2	CASSPRDSGGAATGELFF	TGTGCCAGCAGCCCCCGGGATAGCGGGGGGGCGGCCACCGGGGAGCTGTTTTTT
TRBV9	TRBD2	NA	TRBJ2-3	CASSVGAGVADTQYF	TGTGCCAGCAGCGTAGGAGCGGGGGTGGCGGATACGCAGTATTTT
TRBV7-9	NA	NA	TRBJ1-1	CASSLGVSGGRNRAFF	TGTGCCAGCAGCTTAGGTGTCTCTGGAGGGCGGAACCGAGCTTTCTTT
TRBV7-9	NA	NA	TRBJ2-3	CASSPGLMGSDTQYF	TGTGCCAGCAGCCCAGGACTAATGGGATCAGATACGCAGTATTTT
TRBV19	NA	NA	TRBJ2-2	CAGGSNTGELFF	TGTGCCGGCGGCTCGAACACCGGGGAGCTGTTTTTT
TRBV5-1	TRBD1	once	TRBJ1-1	CASLPTGAGNTEAFF	TGCGCCAGCTTACCCACAGGGGCGGGAAACACTGAAGCTTTCTTT
TRBV25-1	NA	NA	TRBJ1-4	CASSEYFDSANEKLFF	TGTGCCAGCAGTGAATACTTTGACAGTGCTAATGAAAAACTGTTTTTT
TRBV30	NA	NA	TRBJ1-5	CAWSVRGRSNQPQHF	TGTGCCTGGAGTGTACGGGGGAGGAGCAATCAGCCCCAGCATTTT
TRBV4-1	TRBD1	NA	TRBJ2-7	CASSPSGQGAYEQYF	TGCGCCAGCAGCCCCTCAGGACAGGGGGCCTACGAGCAGTACTTC
TRBV7-2	TRBD1	NA	TRBJ2-5	CASRYRTGIRETQYF	TGTGCCAGCAGGTACCGGACAGGTATTCGAGAGACCCAGTACTTC
TRBV3-1/TRBV3-2	TRBD1	NA	TRBJ1-2	CASSPWTGSIIYGYTF	TGTGCCAGCAGCCCCTGGACAGGGTCGATTATATATGGCTACACCTTC
TRBV4-1	NA	NA	TRBJ2-1	CASSQDLTGNYNEQFF	TGCGCCAGCAGCCAAGATCTCACAGGGAATTACAATGAGCAGTTCTTC
TRBV12-3/TRBV12-4	NA	NA	TRBJ2-2	CGGGSTNTGELFF	TGTGGTGGGGGGTCTACGAACACCGGGGAGCTGTTTTTT
TRBV15	TRBD1	NA	TRBJ1-3	CATSRETGDGNTIYF	TGTGCCACCAGCAGAGAGACAGGGGATGGAAACACCATATATTTT
TRBV10-3	TRBD2	once	TRBJ2-3	CAISERDVGTSGGTDTQYF	TGTGCCATCAGTGAGAGGGACGTTGGGACTAGCGGGGGCACAGATACGCAGTATTTT
TRBV19	TRBD1	NA	TRBJ2-1	CASSDRDRPYNEQFF	TGTGCCAGTAGCGACCGGGACAGGCCTTACAATGAGCAGTTCTTC
TRBV5-4	TRBD2	NA	TRBJ2-1	CASSLGTSRLAGYNEQFF	TGTGCCAGCAGCTTGGGGACGAGCCGACTAGCGGGGTACAATGAGCAGTTCTTC
TRBV19	TRBD1	NA	TRBJ1-5	CASSNRDRENQPQHF	TGTGCCAGTAGTAACCGGGACAGGGAGAACCAGCCCCAGCATTTT
TRBV24-1	NA	NA	TRBJ2-3	CATSDIQDPTDTQYF	TGTGCCACCAGTGATATACAGGACCCCACAGATACGCAGTATTTT